This T cell receptor (beta chain) was sequenced in a study of CD8 T cells in ankylosing spondylitis. Study results and limitations: Within matched ankylosing spondylitis synovial fluid, disease-linked clones were reportedly significantly enriched. What appeared characteristic of ankylosing spondylitis blood was a TCR beta motif of fewer than ten highly homologous variants.

This clonotype was seen many times. No antigen is known for it. The germline CDR1 and CDR2 sequences are MDHEN and SYDVKM. The ends lost 6 bases at V and 6 bases at J; junction bases unmatched: 5. This CDR3 has 13 residues. One entry per CDR3 protein results from TCRdb running MiXCR on the 5' RACE reads. The sample carries around 490,000 distinct CDR3 sequences, roughly 5% recorded once. The source material was blood, either unsorted or a sorted T cell fraction (not recorded which). The receptor was derived from a male donor with ankylosing spondylitis. V and J are TRBV28 and TRBJ2-7, with 10 bases identical to TRBD1. The CDR3 loop reads CASRTTGGIEQYF. DNA for the CDR3: TGTGCCAGCAGAACGACAGGGGGCATCGAGCAGTACTTC.